Shown below are 28 T cell receptor beta chains from a single sample sequenced in a study of T-cell memory formation after mild COVID-19. One entry per CDR3 protein, called by TCRdb with MiXCR from the 5' RACE reads. Among fewer than 400,000 distinct CDR3 sequences listed, 10% to 15% were seen once. The sample comprised PBMCs or a T cell subset sorted from them (not recorded which). Receptor source: a man aged 18 to 29 who had mild COVID-19 (a few samples of this study predate the infection). Cell type and time point are not known.

Only a few counts were recorded for this clonotype. The chain combines TRBV5-1 with TRBJ1-1, with D maybe TRBD1 (6 bases). Germline CDR1 SGHRS, CDR2 YFSETQ. Trimming stripped 0 bases from V and 3 bases from J, with 18 bases between. CDR3 length: 17 residues. Here the CDR3 reads CASSLAGRGYQDTEAFF. CDR3 in DNA: TGCGCCAGCAGCTTGGCCGGGAGGGGGTATCAGGACACTGAAGCTTTCTTT.

This chain uses TRBV5-1 with TRBJ2-1; the D gene is possibly TRBD1 (5 bases). CDR3 length: 13 residues. V dropped 0 bases and J dropped 8 bases, with 9 bases sitting between them. In germline, CDR1 is SGHRS, CDR2 YFSETQ. The CDR3 loop is CASSLDRNDEQFF. The CDR3 DNA sequence: TGCGCCAGCAGCTTGGACAGGAATGATGAGCAGTTCTTC.

There are a few counts of this clonotype. The J gene is TRBJ2-1, the V gene TRBV7-2; 7 nucleotides line up with TRBD1. The CDR3 has 14 residues. After removal of 2 bases from V and 5 bases from J, the junction contained 3 bases not matched to a gene. Germline V gene data show CDR1 as SGHTA and CDR2 as FQGNSA. The CDR3 DNA is TGTGCCAGCAGCTTAAAGGGGGCCCACAATGAGCAGTTCTTC. This gives the protein CASSLKGAHNEQFF.

This clonotype has ten or more counts. V usage is TRBV7-2 and J usage is TRBJ1-2, with TRBD1 as a possible D gene (6 bases). The CDR3 is 15 amino acids. Per the germline V gene, CDR1 is SGHTA and CDR2 is FQGNSA. V was pared by 1 base and J by 6 bases, with 15 bases between. CDR3 residues: CASSLEGGRYDGYTF. The CDR3 DNA follows: TGTGCCAGCAGCTTAGAAGGGGGGAGGTACGATGGCTACACCTTC. The variable domain in full, completed from reference TRBV7-2 and TRBJ1-2, reads GAGVSQSPSNKVTEKGKDVELRCDPISGHTALYWYRQSLGQGLEFLIYFQGNSAPDKSGLPSDRFSAERTGGSVSTLTIQRTQQEDSAVYLCASSLEGGRYDGYTFGSGTRLTVV.

The table lists this clonotype with a few counts. The rearrangement uses TRBV6-2 or TRBV6-3 and TRBJ2-4, with D perhaps assigned TRBD1 or TRBD2 (7 bases each). CDR1 and CDR2 (germline): MNHEY, SVGEGT. The CDR3 consists of 14 residues. The V end was cut by 6 bases, the J end by 3 bases, with 12 bases between. The CDR3 nucleotides read TGTGCCAGCAGAAGCGGGACAGACAAAAACATTCAGTACTTC. The encoded protein is CASRSGTDKNIQYF.

V gene TRBV28 combines with J gene TRBJ2-6; 12 nucleotides align to TRBD1. The CDR3 runs to 18 residues. J lost 0 bases, V lost 5 bases, and 5 bases had no gene match. Germline CDR1 is MDHEN and CDR2 is SYDVKM. DNA of the CDR3: TGTGCCAGCAGTGACGGGACAGGGGGCTTCTCTGGGGCCAACGTCCTGACTTTC. Its translation is CASSDGTGGFSGANVLTF.

The V and J genes are TRBV9 and TRBJ2-1; TRBD1 aligns across 9 bases. This CDR3 is built from 14 residues. V shed 3 bases and J 10 bases; nucleotides not matched to a gene: 8. CDR1 is SGDLS and CDR2 is YYNGEE in the germline V gene. The CDR3 reads CASSGTGVTFEQFF. In DNA form, the CDR3 reads TGTGCCAGCAGCGGGACAGGGGTGACGTTCGAGCAGTTCTTC.

The CDR3 region has the DNA TGCAGCGTTGGCAGCAGGACCTTGCAGTACGTC. This gives the protein CSVGSRTLQYV. The genes are TRBV29-1 and TRBJ2-7; D unclear. The CDR3 totals 11 residues. Germline lookup yields CDR1 SQVTM and CDR2 ANQGSEA. Between the trimmed V and J ends, which lost 4 bases and 9 bases, there was a span of 13 bases.

CDR3 loop: CASSAGGGNQPQHF. The CDR3 DNA reads TGTGCCAGTAGTGCTGGGGGGGGCAATCAGCCCCAGCATTTT. The chain recombines TRBV19 with TRBJ1-5; D might be TRBD1 (5 bases). V was pared by 5 bases and J by 2 bases, with 10 bases between. CDR3 length: 14 residues. Per germline, CDR1 LNHDA and CDR2 SQIVND (reference sequence).

The V and J genes are TRBV5-1 and TRBJ1-2, with TRBD1 matching over 9 bases. The V and J ends lost 3 bases and 6 bases, in that order; junction bases with no gene match: 12. The CDR3 is 16 residues long. Germline V lookup: CDR1 SGHRS, CDR2 YFSETQ. The CDR3 DNA follows: TGCGCCAGCAGCTCTGGACAGGGGACGGGGACCGATGGCTACACCTTC. Translated: CASSSGQGTGTDGYTF.

The table lists this clonotype with a few counts. The CDR3 DNA follows: TGTGCCAGCAGCTCCGTGGGACAAACTAACTATGGCTACACCTTC. It yields the protein CASSSVGQTNYGYTF. The chain uses TRBV7-2 and TRBJ1-2, with a weak D call TRBD1 (6 bases). The CDR3 covers 15 residues. V gave up 4 bases and J gave up 0 bases, with 12 bases separating them. Germline assignment: CDR1 SGHTA and CDR2 FQGNSA.

The chain couples TRBV19 to TRBJ2-4; TRBD1 or TRBD2 may be the D gene (6 bases each). CDR1 is LNHDA and CDR2 is SQIVND in the germline V gene (reference sequence). The CDR3 sequence is 15 residues long. Trimming removed 1 base at V and 1 base at J, with 8 bases between. The CDR3, as DNA: TGTGCCAGTAGTATAGGGGGGGCGGCCAAAAACATTCAGTACTTC. Protein product: CASSIGGAAKNIQYF.

This clonotype was detected a few times. The gene calls are TRBV9 and TRBJ1-2; tentative D call: TRBD1 (5 bases). The CDR3 totals 13 residues. Germline values: CDR1 SGDLS, CDR2 YYNGEE. The V end lost 4 bases, the J end lost 8 bases, and 15 bases lay between the germline ends. CDR3 loop: CASSSAGFRGYTF. In nucleotides, the CDR3 is TGTGCCAGCAGCTCAGCAGGGTTTAGGGGCTACACCTTC.

This chain joins TRBV12-3 or TRBV12-4 and TRBJ2-7, with 13 bases that match TRBD2. The length of the CDR3 is 16 residues. With 1 base clipped from V and 5 bases from J, the junction kept 5 bases outside the gene matches. The CDR3 DNA sequence: TGTGCCAGCAGTTTAGAACTAGCGGGGGGGAGCCACGAGCAGTACGTC. Its protein product is CASSLELAGGSHEQYV.

The chain has TRBV5-1 and TRBJ2-2, with D hard to call. CDR1 and CDR2 from the germline V gene are SGHRS and YFSETQ. V lost 4 bases to trimming and J lost 3 bases, with 7 bases between them. The CDR3 extends over 13 amino acids. CDR3 nucleotide sequence: TGCGCCAGCAGCCCACCCTACACCGGGGAGCTGTTTTTT. The encoded protein is CASSPPYTGELFF.

This clonotype was observed many times. This chain joins TRBV7-2 and TRBJ2-6; D is uncertain. In germline, CDR1 is SGHTA, CDR2 FQGNSA. V lost 1 base to trimming and J lost 2 bases, with 3 bases between them. The length of the CDR3 is 14 residues. The CDR3 spells CASSLGPGANVLTF. In DNA, the CDR3 is TGTGCCAGCAGCTTAGGGCCTGGGGCCAACGTCCTGACTTTC. The variable domain in full, with the rest retrieved from reference TRBV7-2 and TRBJ2-6, is GAGVSQSPSNKVTEKGKDVELRCDPISGHTALYWYRQSLGQGLEFLIYFQGNSAPDKSGLPSDRFSAERTGGSVSTLTIQRTQQEDSAVYLCASSLGPGANVLTFGAGSRLTVL.

This clonotype was observed a handful of times. The gene calls are TRBV6-5 and TRBJ2-7; 10 nucleotides line up with TRBD2. The CDR3 totals 15 residues. The junction had 11 bases not matched to a gene; V was cut back by 8 bases and J by 4 bases. Germline V CDR1 and CDR2: MNHEY, SVGAGI. In DNA, the CDR3 is TGTGCCAGCCTTTCCCTTAGCGGGGGGCGATACGAGCAGTACGTC. It codes for CASLSLSGGRYEQYV.

The rearrangement joins TRBV10-3 to TRBJ2-1, with 8 bases that match TRBD1. The CDR3 totals 13 residues. The trim removed 8 bases at V and 8 bases at J, leaving 8 bases unmatched. CDR1 and CDR2 from the germline V gene are ENHRY and SYGVKD. The CDR3 DNA is TGTGCCATCCGCCGGACAGGGTACGATGAGCAGTTCTTC. It encodes CAIRRTGYDEQFF.

This chain joins TRBV7-9 and TRBJ1-4, with D perhaps matching TRBD1 (6 bases). This CDR3 is 14 amino acids long. The V end was cut by 4 bases, the J end by 6 bases, with 12 bases between. Germline V lookup: CDR1 SEHNR, CDR2 FQNEAQ (reference sequence). The CDR3 loop is CASSSQGGDEKLFF. The CDR3, as DNA: TGTGCCAGCAGCTCACAGGGAGGGGATGAAAAACTGTTTTTT. The complete variable domain, with remaining parts taken from reference TRBV7-9 and TRBJ1-4, reads DTGVSQNPRHKITKRGQNVTFRCDPISEHNRLYWYRQTLGQGPEFLTYFQNEAQLEKSRLLSDRFSAERPKGSFSTLEIQRTEQGDSAMYLCASSSQGGDEKLFFGSGTQLSVL.

The rearrangement links TRBV7-2 to TRBJ1-4; D may be TRBD1 (5 bases). Germline CDR1 is SGHTA and CDR2 is FQGNSA. Trimming removed 5 bases from V and 4 bases from J, with 8 bases in between. The CDR3 loop spans 13 amino acids. In nucleotides, the CDR3 is TGTGCCAGCAGCCTGGGACTTAATGAAAAACTGTTTTTT. It yields the protein CASSLGLNEKLFF.

This clonotype showed up just a few times. This chain links TRBV12-3 or TRBV12-4 with TRBJ1-3, with D unresolved. Trimming cost V 3 bases and J 0 bases, with 6 bases left between them. This CDR3 contains 14 residues. The DNA for the CDR3 is TGTGCCAGCAGTTTCTTATCCTCTGGAAACACCATATATTTT. Amino acids: CASSFLSSGNTIYF.

This clonotype was seen at least ten times. This chain links TRBV10-3 with TRBJ2-5; D is possibly TRBD2 (6 bases). The germline V gene has CDR1 ENHRY and CDR2 SYGVKD. The CDR3 has 13 residues. The V end was cut by 0 bases, the J end by 4 bases, with 6 bases between. The CDR3 nucleotides read TGTGCCATCAGTGAGTCGGGACTAGAGACCCAGTACTTC. Translated, it gives CAISESGLETQYF.

As DNA, the CDR3 is TGTGCCAGCAGTAGGACGGGACGGAACTATGGCTACACCTTC. It specifies CASSRTGRNYGYTF. V is TRBV6-6 and J is TRBJ1-2; D is perhaps TRBD1 (5 bases). The CDR3 is made up of 14 amino acids. V gave up 5 bases and J gave up 2 bases, with 12 bases separating them. Per germline, CDR1 MNHNY and CDR2 SVGAGI (reference sequence).

In this sample, this clonotype turned up a few times. The V and J genes are TRBV6-5 and TRBJ1-2, with TRBD1 matching over 9 bases. The CDR3 spans 14 residues. The V segment lost 5 bases and the J segment 2 bases; nucleotides outside the gene matches: 3. Germline V gene lookup returns CDR1 MNHEY and CDR2 SVGAGI. The CDR3, as DNA: TGTGCCAGCAGTCGGGGGACAGGGAACTATGGCTACACCTTC. Residues: CASSRGTGNYGYTF.

This clonotype occurred a few times. V and J are TRBV28 and TRBJ2-5; D remains unclear. The CDR3 totals 13 residues. V lost 3 bases, J lost 7 bases, and 12 bases lay in between. CDR1 MDHEN and CDR2 SYDVKM come from the germline V gene. CDR3 protein: CASSLWTGVTQYF. The CDR3 coding sequence is TGTGCCAGCAGTTTGTGGACCGGCGTGACCCAGTACTTC.

This rearrangement joins TRBV5-1 to TRBJ2-1, with D perhaps TRBD1 or TRBD2 (5 bases each). Trimming stripped 0 bases from V and 7 bases from J, with 17 bases between. This CDR3 has 16 residues. Germline loops: CDR1 SGHRS, CDR2 YFSETQ. For the CDR3, the DNA is TGCGCCAGCAGCTTGGAGGGGACGCGAACCCCAAATGAGCAGTTCTTC. Translation gives CASSLEGTRTPNEQFF.

There are many counts of this clonotype. The chain recombines TRBV20-1 with TRBJ2-3; 7 bases align to TRBD2. The J segment lost 5 bases and the V segment lost 1 base, leaving 6 bases of the junction unmatched. The CDR3 has 14 residues. CDR1 is DFQATT and CDR2 is SNEGSKA in the germline V gene (reference sequence). CDR3 DNA: TGCAGTGCTAGAGGGCGGTCGGGGGGAGATACGCAGTATTTT. Translating it yields CSARGRSGGDTQYF.

This clonotype has a handful of counts. This chain connects TRBV29-1 to TRBJ1-2; 8 positions agree with TRBD1. This CDR3 has 13 amino acids. The germline CDR1 and CDR2 sequences are SQVTM and ANQGSEA. V gave up 6 bases and J gave up 4 bases; unmatched junction bases: 7. In DNA form, the CDR3 reads TGCAGCGTGGACCCGGGACAGGCCTATGGCTACACCTTC. Translation gives CSVDPGQAYGYTF.